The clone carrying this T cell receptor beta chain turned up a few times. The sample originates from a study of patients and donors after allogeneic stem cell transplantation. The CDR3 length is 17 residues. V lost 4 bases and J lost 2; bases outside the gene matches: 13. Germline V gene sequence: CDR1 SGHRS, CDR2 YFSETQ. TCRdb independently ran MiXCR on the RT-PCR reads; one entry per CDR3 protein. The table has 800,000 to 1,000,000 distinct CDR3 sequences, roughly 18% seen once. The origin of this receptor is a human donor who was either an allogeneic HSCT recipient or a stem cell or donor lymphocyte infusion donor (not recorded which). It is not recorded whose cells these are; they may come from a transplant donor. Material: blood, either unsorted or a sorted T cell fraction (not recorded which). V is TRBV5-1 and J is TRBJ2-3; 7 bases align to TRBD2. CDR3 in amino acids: CASSRNYREALTDTQYF. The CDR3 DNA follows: TGCGCCAGCAGCAGAAACTACCGGGAGGCCCTCACAGATACGCAGTATTTT.